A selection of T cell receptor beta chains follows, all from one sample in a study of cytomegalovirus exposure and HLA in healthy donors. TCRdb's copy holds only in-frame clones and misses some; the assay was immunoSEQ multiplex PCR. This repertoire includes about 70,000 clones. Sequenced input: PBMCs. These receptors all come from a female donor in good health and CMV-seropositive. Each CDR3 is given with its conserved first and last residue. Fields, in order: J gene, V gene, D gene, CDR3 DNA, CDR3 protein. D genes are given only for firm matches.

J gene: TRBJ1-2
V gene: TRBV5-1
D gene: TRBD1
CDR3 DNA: TGCGCCAGCAGCTTGGAGACAGGGTATGGCTACACCTTC
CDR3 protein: CASSLETGYGYTF

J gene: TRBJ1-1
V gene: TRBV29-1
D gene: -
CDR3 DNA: TGCAGCGTTGATCAGTACATGAACACTGAAGCTTTCTTT
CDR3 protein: CSVDQYMNTEAFF

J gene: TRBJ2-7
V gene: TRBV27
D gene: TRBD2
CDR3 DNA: TGTGCCAGCAGTCCCACTAGCGGCGCCTACGAGCAGTACTTC
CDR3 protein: CASSPTSGAYEQYF

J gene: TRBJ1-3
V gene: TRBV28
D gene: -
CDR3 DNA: TGTGCCAGCAGCCCCCCAGGAAACACCATATATTTT
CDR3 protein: CASSPPGNTIYF

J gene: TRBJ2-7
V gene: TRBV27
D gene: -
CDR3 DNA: TGTGCCAGCAGTTCGCCGGGACAAACCTACGAGCAGTACTTC
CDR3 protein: CASSSPGQTYEQYF

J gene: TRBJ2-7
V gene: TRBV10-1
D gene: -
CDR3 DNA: TGCGCCAGCAATAGGAGCGGTGGCTCCTACGAGCAGTACTTC
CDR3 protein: CASNRSGGSYEQYF

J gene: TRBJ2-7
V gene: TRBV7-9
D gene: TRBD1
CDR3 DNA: TGTGCCAGCAGCCCTGGACAGGGGGAAGGCGAGCAGTACTTC
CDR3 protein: CASSPGQGEGEQYF

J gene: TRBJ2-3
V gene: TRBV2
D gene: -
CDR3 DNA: TGTGCCAGCAGTGTCCAGGGGAAAGCCGATACGCAGTATTTT
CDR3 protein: CASSVQGKADTQYF

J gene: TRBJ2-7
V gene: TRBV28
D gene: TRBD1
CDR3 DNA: TGTGCCAGCACCTCCGGGACAGGGGGATACGAGCAGTACTTC
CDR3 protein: CASTSGTGGYEQYF

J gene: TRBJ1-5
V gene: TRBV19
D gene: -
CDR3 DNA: TGTGCCAGTACCCAGGGGAGCAATCAGCCCCAGCATTTT
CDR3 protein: CASTQGSNQPQHF

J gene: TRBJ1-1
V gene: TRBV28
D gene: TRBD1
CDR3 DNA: TGTGCCAGCGTATCGGCCGACAGGGAGGACACTGAAGCTTTCTTT
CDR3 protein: CASVSADREDTEAFF

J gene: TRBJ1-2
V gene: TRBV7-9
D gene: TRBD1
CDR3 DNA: TGTGCCAGCAGCTTAGCGGGGACAGGGGATGCGCAAGGCTACACCTTC
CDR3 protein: CASSLAGTGDAQGYTF

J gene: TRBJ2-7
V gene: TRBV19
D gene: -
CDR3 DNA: TGTGCCAGTAGTCCACTGGCCCGGGGCGAGCAGTACTTC
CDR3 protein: CASSPLARGEQYF

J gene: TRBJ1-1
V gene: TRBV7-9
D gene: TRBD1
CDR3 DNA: TGTGCCAGCAACCCCGGGACAGGGGGCGTGAGGACTGAAGCTTTCTTT
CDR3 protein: CASNPGTGGVRTEAFF

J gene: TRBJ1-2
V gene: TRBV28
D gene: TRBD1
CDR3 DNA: TGTGCCAGCAGCCCGCAGCCGGGACAGGGGGCCCATGGCTACACCTTC
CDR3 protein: CASSPQPGQGAHGYTF

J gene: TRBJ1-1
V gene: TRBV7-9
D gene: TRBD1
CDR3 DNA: TGTGCCAGCAGCTACAGGGGGAAGACGGCTTTCTTT
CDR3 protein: CASSYRGKTAFF

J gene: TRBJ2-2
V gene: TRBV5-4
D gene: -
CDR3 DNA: TGTGCCAGCAGCGAGAATGTAGCACCGGGGGAGCTGTTTTTT
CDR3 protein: CASSENVAPGELFF

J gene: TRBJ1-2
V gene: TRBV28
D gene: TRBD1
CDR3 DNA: TGTGCCAGCAGATCCTCGGTCGGGACAGGGGGCGGCTATGGCTACACCTTC
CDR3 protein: CASRSSVGTGGGYGYTF

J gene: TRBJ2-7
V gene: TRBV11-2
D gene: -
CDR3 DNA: TGTGCCAGCAGCTTAGAAGCTGAGGGACTCTACGAGCAGTACTTC
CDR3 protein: CASSLEAEGLYEQYF

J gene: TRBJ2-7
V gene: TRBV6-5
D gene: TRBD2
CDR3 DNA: TGTGCCAGCACCACAACTAGCGGCGTCTGGATAGAGCAGTACTTC
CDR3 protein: CASTTTSGVWIEQYF

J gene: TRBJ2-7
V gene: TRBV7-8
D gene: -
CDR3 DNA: TGTGCCAGCAGCTTAAATCTAGCAACCTACGAGCAGTACTTC
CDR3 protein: CASSLNLATYEQYF

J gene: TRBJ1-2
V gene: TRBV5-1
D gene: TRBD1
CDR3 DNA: TGCGCCAGCAGCTTGAGGGCAGGGGGCGGCTATGGCTACACCTTC
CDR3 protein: CASSLRAGGGYGYTF

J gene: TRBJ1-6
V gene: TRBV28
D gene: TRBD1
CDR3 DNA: TGTGCCAGCAATGACGGGAGGACAGGGGTGTCACCCCTCCACTTT
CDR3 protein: CASNDGRTGVSPLHF

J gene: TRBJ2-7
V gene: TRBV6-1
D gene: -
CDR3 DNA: TGTGCCAGCAGTGAAGGGCCAGACTACGAGCAGTACTTC
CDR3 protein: CASSEGPDYEQYF

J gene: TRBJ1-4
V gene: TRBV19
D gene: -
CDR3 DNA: TGTGCCAGTAGCGCGGTGGCGGGCGGGAGTGAAAAACTGTTTTTT
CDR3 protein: CASSAVAGGSEKLFF

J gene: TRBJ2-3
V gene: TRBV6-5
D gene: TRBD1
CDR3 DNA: TGTGCCAGCAGTTTGTACATCAGGGGGACAGATACGCAGTATTTT
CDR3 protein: CASSLYIRGTDTQYF

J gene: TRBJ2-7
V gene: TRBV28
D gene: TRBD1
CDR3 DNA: TGTGCCAGCAGTTGGGCGACAGGGGTATACGAGCAGTACTTC
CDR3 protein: CASSWATGVYEQYF

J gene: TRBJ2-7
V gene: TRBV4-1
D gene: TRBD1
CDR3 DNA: TGCGCCAGCAGCCAGACCGACAGGGGTTACGAGCAGTACTTC
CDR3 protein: CASSQTDRGYEQYF

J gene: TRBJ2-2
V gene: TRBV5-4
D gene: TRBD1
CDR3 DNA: TGTGCCAGCAGCAAAATGAACAGGGGGCAGGACGGGGAGCTGTTTTTT
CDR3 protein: CASSKMNRGQDGELFF

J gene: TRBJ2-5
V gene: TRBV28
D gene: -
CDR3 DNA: TGTGCCAGCAGTTTAGGTTACCGGGAAGGAGGCCAAGAGACCCAGTACTTC
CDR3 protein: CASSLGYREGGQETQYF

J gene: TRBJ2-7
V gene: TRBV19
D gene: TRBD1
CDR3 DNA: TGTGCCAGTAGTATTCTGGACAGGACCTACGAGCAGTACTTC
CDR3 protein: CASSILDRTYEQYF

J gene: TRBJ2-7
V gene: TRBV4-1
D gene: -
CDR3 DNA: TGCGCCAGCAGCCAAGAACTCCCGGGGGAGCAGTACTTC
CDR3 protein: CASSQELPGEQYF

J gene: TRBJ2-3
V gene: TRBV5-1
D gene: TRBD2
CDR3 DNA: TGCGCCAGCACAGCGGGGGCCCTGTCAGATACGCAGTATTTT
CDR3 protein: CASTAGALSDTQYF

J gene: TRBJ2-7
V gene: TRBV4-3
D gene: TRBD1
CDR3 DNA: TGCGCCAGCAGCCAAGGACTACAGGGGGCCTCCTACGAGCAGTACTTC
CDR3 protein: CASSQGLQGASYEQYF

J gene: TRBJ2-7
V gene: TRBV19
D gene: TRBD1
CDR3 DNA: TGTGCCAGTAGGACCAACCCGGGACAGGGGACCTACGAGCAGTACTTC
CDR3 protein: CASRTNPGQGTYEQYF

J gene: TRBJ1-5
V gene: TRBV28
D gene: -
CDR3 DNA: TGTGCCAGCAGCGCGATAACAGGGAATCAGCCCCAGCATTTT
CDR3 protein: CASSAITGNQPQHF

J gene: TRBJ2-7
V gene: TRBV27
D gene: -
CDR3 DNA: TGTGCCAGCAGACAAGAGGTCCACTACGAGCAGTACTTC
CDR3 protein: CASRQEVHYEQYF

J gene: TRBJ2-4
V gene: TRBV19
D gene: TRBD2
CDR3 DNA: TGTGCCAGTAGTATAGAACCGACTGGGACTAGCGGGACTAAAAACATTCAGTACTTC
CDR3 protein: CASSIEPTGTSGTKNIQYF

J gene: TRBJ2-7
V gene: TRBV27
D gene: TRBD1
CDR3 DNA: TGTGCCAGCAGTCCCCAGGGGACAGGCTCCTACGAGCAGTACTTC
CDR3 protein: CASSPQGTGSYEQYF

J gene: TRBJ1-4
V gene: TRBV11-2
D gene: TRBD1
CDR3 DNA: TGTGCCAGCAGCTCCGAAGGACAGGGGAAAAAACTGTTTTTT
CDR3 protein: CASSSEGQGKKLFF

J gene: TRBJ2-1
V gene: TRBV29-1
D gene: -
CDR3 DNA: TGCAGCGTTGGACCGGGACTCCAAGCCTACAATGAGCAGTTCTTC
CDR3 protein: CSVGPGLQAYNEQFF

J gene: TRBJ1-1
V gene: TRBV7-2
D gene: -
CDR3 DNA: TGTGCCAGCAGCCAACTAGGGAACACTGAAGCTTTCTTT
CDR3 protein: CASSQLGNTEAFF

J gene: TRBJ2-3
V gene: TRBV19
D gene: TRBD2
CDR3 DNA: TGTGCCAGTAGTACCTTTCCCAAGACTAGCGGGGTCACAGATACGCAGTATTTT
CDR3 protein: CASSTFPKTSGVTDTQYF

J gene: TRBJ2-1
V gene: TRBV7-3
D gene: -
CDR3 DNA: TGTGCCAGCAGCTTAACTGCTCAGGGCTACAATGAGCAGTTCTTC
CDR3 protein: CASSLTAQGYNEQFF

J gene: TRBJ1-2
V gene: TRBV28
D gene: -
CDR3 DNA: TGTGCCAGCAGTTTCCAGGTGAACTATGGCTACACCTTC
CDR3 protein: CASSFQVNYGYTF

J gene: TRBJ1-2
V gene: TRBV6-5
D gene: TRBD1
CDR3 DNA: TGTGCCAGCAGTTCGGGACAGGGGTTTCGTGGCTACACCTTC
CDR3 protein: CASSSGQGFRGYTF

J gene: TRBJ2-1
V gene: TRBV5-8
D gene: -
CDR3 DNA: TGTGCCAGCAGCGCGGGCAGTTCCTACAATGAGCAGTTCTTC
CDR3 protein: CASSAGSSYNEQFF

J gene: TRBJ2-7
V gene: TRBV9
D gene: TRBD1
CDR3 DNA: TGTGCCAGCAGCGTAGCAGGGACAGGGGGAAACGAGCAGTACTTC
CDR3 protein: CASSVAGTGGNEQYF

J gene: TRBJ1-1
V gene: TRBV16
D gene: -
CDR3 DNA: TGTGCCAGCAGCCAAACCTGGGGGGCTGAAGCTTTCTTT
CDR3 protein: CASSQTWGAEAFF

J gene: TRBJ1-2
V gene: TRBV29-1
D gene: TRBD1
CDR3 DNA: TGCAGCGTGCCGGGACAGGGTTGGTATGACTATGGCTACACCTTC
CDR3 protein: CSVPGQGWYDYGYTF

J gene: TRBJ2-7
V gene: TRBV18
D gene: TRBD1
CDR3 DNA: TGTGCCAGCTCAGTACCGGGACAGGCCTACGAGCAGTACTTC
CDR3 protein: CASSVPGQAYEQYF

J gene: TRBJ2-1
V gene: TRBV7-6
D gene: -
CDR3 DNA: TGTGCCAGCAGCTCCACGTCCGGGATCATGGATGAGCAGTTCTTC
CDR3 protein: CASSSTSGIMDEQFF

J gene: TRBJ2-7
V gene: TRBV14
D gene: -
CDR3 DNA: TGTGCCAGCAGCCAAGATACGGGGACATACTACGAGCAGTACTTC
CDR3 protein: CASSQDTGTYYEQYF

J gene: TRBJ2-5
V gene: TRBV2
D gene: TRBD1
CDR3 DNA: TGTGCCAGCTTCTGGACAGGGAAAGTTCCTTTAGAGACCCAGTACTTC
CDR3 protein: CASFWTGKVPLETQYF

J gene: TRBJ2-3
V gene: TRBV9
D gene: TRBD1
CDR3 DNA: TGTGCCAGCAGCACAGGGGGATCTGGAGATACGCAGTATTTT
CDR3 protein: CASSTGGSGDTQYF